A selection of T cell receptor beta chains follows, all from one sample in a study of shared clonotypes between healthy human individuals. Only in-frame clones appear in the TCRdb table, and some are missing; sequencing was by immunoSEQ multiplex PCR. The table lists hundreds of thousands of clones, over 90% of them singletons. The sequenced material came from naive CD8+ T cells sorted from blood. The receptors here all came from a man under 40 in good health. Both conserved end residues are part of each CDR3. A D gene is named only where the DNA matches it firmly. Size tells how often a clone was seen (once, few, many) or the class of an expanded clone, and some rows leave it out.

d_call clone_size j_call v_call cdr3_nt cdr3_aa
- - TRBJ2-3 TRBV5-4 TGTGCCAGCAGCCCCGGGACGGGACTCACAGATACGCAGTATTTT CASSPGTGLTDTQYF
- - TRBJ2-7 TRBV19 TGTGCCAGTAGTAACAGGGCAGGTTACTACGAGCAGTACTTC CASSNRAGYYEQYF
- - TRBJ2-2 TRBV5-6 TGTGCCAGCAGCTTGGAAGTAACCGGGGAGCTGTTTTTT CASSLEVTGELFF
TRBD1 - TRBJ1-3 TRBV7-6 TGTGCCAGCAGCCCCGGGACAGGGATTGGAAACACCATATATTTT CASSPGTGIGNTIYF
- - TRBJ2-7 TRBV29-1 TGCAGCGTTGAAGACGGGTTCTCCTACGAGCAGTACTTC CSVEDGFSYEQYF
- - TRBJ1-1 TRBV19 TGTGCCAGTAGTATCGAAGGGAACATGAACACTGAAGCTTTCTTT CASSIEGNMNTEAFF
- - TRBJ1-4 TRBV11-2 TGTGCCAGCAGCTTAATCCCTCGGCCGATCAGAGATAATGAAAAACTGTTTTTT CASSLIPRPIRDNEKLFF
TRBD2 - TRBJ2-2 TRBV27 TGTGCCAGCAGTTCTGGACTAGCGGGGCCTCGAGGCACCGGGGAGCTGTTTTTT CASSSGLAGPRGTGELFF
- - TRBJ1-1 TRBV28 TGTGCCAGCAGTTCCTACCGGGACCCGGAAACTGAAGCTTTCTTT CASSSYRDPETEAFF
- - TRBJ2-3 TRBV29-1 TGCAGCGTTGAAGACAGGGATCAGTCAGATACGCAGTATTTT CSVEDRDQSDTQYF
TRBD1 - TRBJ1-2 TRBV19 TGTGCCAGTAGTTCTACCCCAACAGGGGGCTCTGGCTATGGCTACACCTTC CASSSTPTGGSGYGYTF
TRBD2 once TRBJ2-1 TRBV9 TGTGCCAGCAGCGTAGTCGGGAGGGCCGTCAATGAGCAGTTCTTC CASSVVGRAVNEQFF
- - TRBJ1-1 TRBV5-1 TGCGCCAGCAGCTTTCGGGTTTCCAACACTGAAGCTTTCTTT CASSFRVSNTEAFF
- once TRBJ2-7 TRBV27 TGTGCCAGCAGTCCTCGGTGGCCCTACGAGCAGTACTTC CASSPRWPYEQYF
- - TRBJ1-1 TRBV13 TGTGCCAGCAGCTTCACAGGGAGCACTGAAGCTTTCTTT CASSFTGSTEAFF
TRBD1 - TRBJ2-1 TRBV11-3 TGTGCCAGCAGCTTAGAAGGGACAGGGTTTTTTAATGAGCAGTTCTTC CASSLEGTGFFNEQFF
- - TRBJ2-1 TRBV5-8 TGTGCCAGCAGCTTGGGGTTTCAGGGTATGAGGGAGCAGTTCTTC CASSLGFQGMREQFF
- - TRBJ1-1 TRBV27 TGTGCCAGCAGCCCCTTTGCTACTGAAGCTTTCTTT CASSPFATEAFF
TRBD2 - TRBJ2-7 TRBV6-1 TGTGCCAGCCCTAGGGGTAGCGGGAGGCAATACGAGCAGTACTTC CASPRGSGRQYEQYF
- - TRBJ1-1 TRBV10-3 TGTGCCACCAAGACGGATTATAACACTGAAGCTTTCTTT CATKTDYNTEAFF
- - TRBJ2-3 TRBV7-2 TGTGCCAGCAGCTTAGTCCCGCATCTAAGCACAGATACGCAGTATTTT CASSLVPHLSTDTQYF
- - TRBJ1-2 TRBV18 TGTGCCAGCTCACCAGTAGGGGGACCGGGCTACACCTTC CASSPVGGPGYTF
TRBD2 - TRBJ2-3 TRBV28 TGTGCCAGCAGTTCTGGGACTAGCGGGGATACGCAGTATTTT CASSSGTSGDTQYF
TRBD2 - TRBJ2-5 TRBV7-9 TGTGCCAGCAGCTTAATGCGGGAGCCTTACCAAGAGACCCAGTACTTC CASSLMREPYQETQYF
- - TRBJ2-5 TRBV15 TGTGCCACCAGCAGTAGGCAGTCGATTTCACCAGAGACCCAGTACTTC CATSSRQSISPETQYF
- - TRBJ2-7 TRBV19 TGTGCCTCCCAGGCTGGGGGGGAGCAGTACTTC CASQAGGEQYF
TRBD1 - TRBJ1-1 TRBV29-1 TGCAGCGTTGGAAGTGGGGCAGGGGGCTTGACTGAAGCTTTCTTT CSVGSGAGGLTEAFF
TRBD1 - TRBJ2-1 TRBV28 TGTGCCAGCAGCATTGACAGGGTCGATGGGCAGTTCTTC CASSIDRVDGQFF